This T cell receptor (beta chain) was profiled in a study of blood T cells in healthy people across ages. General observations from the study: Age showed a roughly linear inverse relationship with TCR beta diversity per million T cells.

A second PCR of about 7 to 12 cycles used a sample-barcoded 5' primer and a J-beta primer mix. TCRdb analysed the 5' RACE reads with MiXCR anew, one entry per CDR3 protein. The table lists about 1.6 million distinct CDR3 sequences, around 35% of them singletons, with approximately 11% in the top ten. This CDR3 has 17 amino acids. With 4 bases clipped from V and 1 base from J, the junction kept 8 bases outside the gene matches. Germline CDR1 is SGHRS and CDR2 is YFSETQ. The study isolated at least 6.5 million PBMCs from each sample. Details on this clonotype: Its antigen is as yet unknown.

Sequencing was carried out using blood. The sequence derives from a woman in her 30s in good health. The chain uses TRBV5-1 and TRBJ2-1; 10 bases agree with TRBD1. The CDR3 here is CASSRRTGGKSYNEQFF. CDR3 bases: TGCGCCAGCAGCCGAAGGACAGGGGGAAAGTCCTACAATGAGCAGTTCTTC.